Presented here are 15 T cell receptor beta chains from one specimen sequenced in a study of metastatic and nonmetastatic thyroid tumors. Through MiXCR, TCRdb re-clonotyped the PCR reads. The data show fewer than 7,500 clones, over 15% seen once. All patients were treatment-naive before thyroid surgery. Sequencing used adjacent normal tissue. These receptors came from a male donor with papillary thyroid cancer or a benign thyroid nodule (not recorded which). Some clones in this sample may be carry-over from other donors' samples.

This clone was seen only a few times. J is TRBJ2-1 and V is TRBV2; TRBD2 matches at 7 bases. Trimming cost V 4 bases and J 6 bases; bases outside gene matches: 3. CDR1 is SNHLY, CDR2 FYNNEI, per germline. The CDR3 has 13 amino acids. CDR3 sequence: CASSGLAANEQFF. CDR3 bases: TGTGCCAGCAGTGGTCTAGCGGCCAATGAGCAGTTCTTC.

The table lists this clone with many counts. The chain is built from TRBV2 and TRBJ2-2; D is uncertain. The V gene lost 3 bases and the J gene lost 4 bases, with 9 bases spanning the gap. The CDR3 extends over 14 amino acids. Germline assignment: CDR1 SNHLY and CDR2 FYNNEI. CDR3: CASSEGRLTGELFF. The CDR3 DNA reads as TGTGCCAGCAGTGAGGGCCGACTCACCGGGGAGCTGTTTTTT.

By share, this clone ranks as medium-sized. V is TRBV12-5 and J is TRBJ2-7, with 12 bases that match TRBD2. CDR1 and CDR2 from the germline V gene are LGHNT and FRNRAP. The CDR3 totals 17 residues. Trimming took 1 base from V and 2 from J; bases not matched to a gene: 6. CDR3 protein: CASGLGLAGVNPYEQYF. The CDR3 region has the DNA TGTGCTAGTGGTTTGGGACTAGCGGGAGTGAATCCCTACGAGCAGTACTTC.

This clone was counted between two and nine times. The chain carries TRBV6-5 and TRBJ2-2, with 9 bases identical to TRBD2. The ends lost 0 bases at V and 7 bases at J; junction bases unmatched: 6. This CDR3 spans 16 amino acids. In germline, CDR1 is MNHEY, CDR2 SVGAGI. CDR3: CASSYSAGGPNGELFF. The CDR3 DNA follows: TGTGCCAGCAGTTACTCTGCGGGAGGGCCTAACGGGGAGCTGTTTTTT.

A remark on this clone: The sample holds other DNA sequences that translate to the same CDR3. This CDR3 reads CASSQLAGSTDTQYF. The CDR3, as DNA: TGTGCCAGCAGCCAATTGGCGGGGAGCACAGATACGCAGTATTTT. This sequence joins TRBV7-8 and TRBJ2-3; D perhaps matches TRBD2 (6 bases). Germline CDR1 SGHVS, CDR2 FQNEAQ. The CDR3 sequence is 15 residues long. V was shortened by 5 bases and J by 0 bases, with 12 bases between the two germline ends.

CDR3 in amino acids: CASSAGQETQYF. The CDR3 nucleotides are TGTGCCAGCAGCGCCGGACAAGAGACCCAGTACTTC. The V and J genes are TRBV2 and TRBJ2-5; D remains unclear. CDR1 is SNHLY, CDR2 FYNNEI, per germline. The CDR3 loop spans 12 amino acids. The V gene lost 6 bases and the J gene lost 2 bases, with 7 bases spanning the gap.

The rearrangement joins TRBV7-3 to TRBJ2-2, with D hard to call. Germline values: CDR1 SGHTA, CDR2 FQGTGA. V was pared by 0 bases and J by 7 bases, with 12 bases between. This CDR3 spans 15 amino acids. CDR3 in amino acids: CASSLTNAGYGELFF. The CDR3 region has the DNA TGTGCCAGCAGCTTAACGAACGCAGGCTACGGGGAGCTGTTTTTT. The variable domain in full, with the rest retrieved from reference TRBV7-3 and TRBJ2-2, is GAGVSQTPSNKVTEKGKYVELRCDPISGHTALYWYRQSLGQGPEFLIYFQGTGAADDSGLPNDRFFAVRPEGSVSTLKIQRTERGDSAVYLCASSLTNAGYGELFFGEGSRLTVL.

The chain recombines TRBV7-3 with TRBJ2-6; tentatively, D is TRBD1 or TRBD2 (6 bases each). From germline, CDR1 is SGHTA and CDR2 FQGTGA. This CDR3 region has 15 residues. Deletions cut 0 bases from V and 4 bases from J, with 7 bases between. The CDR3 coding sequence is TGTGCCAGCAGCTTAACGGGGGGCGGGGCCAACGTCCTGACTTTC. Translation: CASSLTGGGANVLTF.

This clone was observed a few times. CDR3 in amino acids: CASSLRDRGGYTF. For the CDR3, the DNA is TGCGCCAGCAGCTTGCGGGACAGGGGTGGCTACACCTTC. J is TRBJ1-2 and V is TRBV5-1, with TRBD1 matching 10 bases. V lost 1 base and J lost 7; bases outside the gene matches: 1. This CDR3 contains 13 residues. Germline values: CDR1 SGHRS, CDR2 YFSETQ.

This rearrangement joins TRBV3-1 to TRBJ1-3; weak D call: TRBD1 (6 bases). CDR1 and CDR2 (germline): LGHDT, YNNKEL (reference sequence). The CDR3 runs 16 residues. V was pared by 3 bases and J by 5 bases, with 17 bases between. CDR3 amino acids: CASSQTGRGGRNTIYF. In DNA, the CDR3 is TGTGCCAGCAGCCAGACTGGAAGGGGGGGCCGAAACACCATATATTTT. Filled out from reference TRBV3-1 and TRBJ1-3, the complete variable domain reads DTAVSQTPKYLVTQMGNDKSIKCEQNLGHDTMYWYKQDSKKFLKIMFSYNNKELIINETVPNRFSPKSPDKAHLNLHINSLELGDSAVYFCASSQTGRGGRNTIYFGEGSWLTVV.

This clone was recorded at least ten times. Within the sample, other DNA sequences also encode this same CDR3. The chain combines TRBV4-1 with TRBJ2-2; possibly TRBD2 for D (6 bases). Per the germline V gene, CDR1 is MGHRA and CDR2 is YSYEKL. The CDR3 length is 13 residues. V lost 4 bases and J lost 8, with 11 bases in between. CDR3 region: CASSPGGPGELFF. The CDR3 DNA reads as TGCGCCAGCAGCCCCGGAGGGCCTGGGGAGCTGTTTTTT.

V gene TRBV12-3 or TRBV12-4 combines with J gene TRBJ1-6; no clear D. This CDR3 is 14 amino acids long. V was cut by 9 bases and J by 4 bases, with 13 bases left in between. CDR3 sequence reads: CASNRSGYNSPLHF. In DNA, the CDR3 is TGTGCCAGTAACCGCAGTGGGTATAATTCACCCCTCCACTTT.

The rearrangement uses TRBV20-1 and TRBJ2-3; TRBD2 matches at 8 bases. The CDR3 runs to 14 residues. Trimming at V came to 5 bases and at J to 2 bases, leaving 6 bases not matched to a gene. CDR1 and CDR2 (germline): DFQATT, SNEGSKA (reference sequence). The CDR3 reads CSADYSGDTDTQYF. The CDR3, as DNA: TGCAGTGCTGATTATAGCGGGGACACAGATACGCAGTATTTT.

This chain uses TRBV7-2 with TRBJ2-7, with 11 bases aligning to TRBD2. The germline gives CDR1 SGHTA, CDR2 FQGNSA. CDR3 length: 13 amino acids. V shed 1 base, J shed 7 bases, and the junction held 0 bases outside the gene matches. The CDR3 here is CASSLGLAGEQYF. CDR3 nucleotides: TGTGCCAGCAGCTTAGGACTAGCGGGGGAGCAGTACTTC.

In this sample, this clone is medium-sized. The chain recombines TRBV5-1 with TRBJ2-7; TRBD2 agrees at 10 bases. Unmatched junction bases numbered 10, after V lost 0 bases and J lost 7 bases. Germline V gives CDR1 SGHRS, CDR2 YFSETQ. This CDR3 has 16 residues. The CDR3 nucleotides read TGCGCCAGCAGCTTGGGAGGGCTAGCGGGAGTAGGAGAGCAGTACTTC. Protein: CASSLGGLAGVGEQYF.